The T cell receptor (beta chain) under discussion was sequenced for a study of blood T cell repertoires in COVID-19. Study details: COVID-19 samples from acute and convalescent phases originated in the United States, Italy and Spain.

The CDR3 loop spans 15 amino acids. The J segment lost 0 bases and the V segment lost 6 bases, leaving 4 bases of the junction unmatched. Per the germline V gene, CDR1 is MNHEY and CDR2 is SVGAGI. Under the authors' procedure: Amplification of reference gene primers provided the estimated nucleated cell counts. Data came from immunoSEQ multiplex PCR; TCRdb stores just in-frame clones and leaves some out. V and J calls and clone size follow that table, whereas D and trimming were derived from the DNA. The profile shows approximately 210,000 clones, roughly four fifths of them singletons. This sequence joins TRBV6-5 and TRBJ2-1, with 8 bases identical to TRBD2. The TCR originated in a woman between 35 and 50 years old with acute or convalescent COVID-19. The material sequenced was peripheral blood. DNA for the CDR3: TGTGCCAGCAGCGGGAGGGCCAGCTCCTACAATGAGCAGTTCTTC. Protein product: CASSGRASSYNEQFF.